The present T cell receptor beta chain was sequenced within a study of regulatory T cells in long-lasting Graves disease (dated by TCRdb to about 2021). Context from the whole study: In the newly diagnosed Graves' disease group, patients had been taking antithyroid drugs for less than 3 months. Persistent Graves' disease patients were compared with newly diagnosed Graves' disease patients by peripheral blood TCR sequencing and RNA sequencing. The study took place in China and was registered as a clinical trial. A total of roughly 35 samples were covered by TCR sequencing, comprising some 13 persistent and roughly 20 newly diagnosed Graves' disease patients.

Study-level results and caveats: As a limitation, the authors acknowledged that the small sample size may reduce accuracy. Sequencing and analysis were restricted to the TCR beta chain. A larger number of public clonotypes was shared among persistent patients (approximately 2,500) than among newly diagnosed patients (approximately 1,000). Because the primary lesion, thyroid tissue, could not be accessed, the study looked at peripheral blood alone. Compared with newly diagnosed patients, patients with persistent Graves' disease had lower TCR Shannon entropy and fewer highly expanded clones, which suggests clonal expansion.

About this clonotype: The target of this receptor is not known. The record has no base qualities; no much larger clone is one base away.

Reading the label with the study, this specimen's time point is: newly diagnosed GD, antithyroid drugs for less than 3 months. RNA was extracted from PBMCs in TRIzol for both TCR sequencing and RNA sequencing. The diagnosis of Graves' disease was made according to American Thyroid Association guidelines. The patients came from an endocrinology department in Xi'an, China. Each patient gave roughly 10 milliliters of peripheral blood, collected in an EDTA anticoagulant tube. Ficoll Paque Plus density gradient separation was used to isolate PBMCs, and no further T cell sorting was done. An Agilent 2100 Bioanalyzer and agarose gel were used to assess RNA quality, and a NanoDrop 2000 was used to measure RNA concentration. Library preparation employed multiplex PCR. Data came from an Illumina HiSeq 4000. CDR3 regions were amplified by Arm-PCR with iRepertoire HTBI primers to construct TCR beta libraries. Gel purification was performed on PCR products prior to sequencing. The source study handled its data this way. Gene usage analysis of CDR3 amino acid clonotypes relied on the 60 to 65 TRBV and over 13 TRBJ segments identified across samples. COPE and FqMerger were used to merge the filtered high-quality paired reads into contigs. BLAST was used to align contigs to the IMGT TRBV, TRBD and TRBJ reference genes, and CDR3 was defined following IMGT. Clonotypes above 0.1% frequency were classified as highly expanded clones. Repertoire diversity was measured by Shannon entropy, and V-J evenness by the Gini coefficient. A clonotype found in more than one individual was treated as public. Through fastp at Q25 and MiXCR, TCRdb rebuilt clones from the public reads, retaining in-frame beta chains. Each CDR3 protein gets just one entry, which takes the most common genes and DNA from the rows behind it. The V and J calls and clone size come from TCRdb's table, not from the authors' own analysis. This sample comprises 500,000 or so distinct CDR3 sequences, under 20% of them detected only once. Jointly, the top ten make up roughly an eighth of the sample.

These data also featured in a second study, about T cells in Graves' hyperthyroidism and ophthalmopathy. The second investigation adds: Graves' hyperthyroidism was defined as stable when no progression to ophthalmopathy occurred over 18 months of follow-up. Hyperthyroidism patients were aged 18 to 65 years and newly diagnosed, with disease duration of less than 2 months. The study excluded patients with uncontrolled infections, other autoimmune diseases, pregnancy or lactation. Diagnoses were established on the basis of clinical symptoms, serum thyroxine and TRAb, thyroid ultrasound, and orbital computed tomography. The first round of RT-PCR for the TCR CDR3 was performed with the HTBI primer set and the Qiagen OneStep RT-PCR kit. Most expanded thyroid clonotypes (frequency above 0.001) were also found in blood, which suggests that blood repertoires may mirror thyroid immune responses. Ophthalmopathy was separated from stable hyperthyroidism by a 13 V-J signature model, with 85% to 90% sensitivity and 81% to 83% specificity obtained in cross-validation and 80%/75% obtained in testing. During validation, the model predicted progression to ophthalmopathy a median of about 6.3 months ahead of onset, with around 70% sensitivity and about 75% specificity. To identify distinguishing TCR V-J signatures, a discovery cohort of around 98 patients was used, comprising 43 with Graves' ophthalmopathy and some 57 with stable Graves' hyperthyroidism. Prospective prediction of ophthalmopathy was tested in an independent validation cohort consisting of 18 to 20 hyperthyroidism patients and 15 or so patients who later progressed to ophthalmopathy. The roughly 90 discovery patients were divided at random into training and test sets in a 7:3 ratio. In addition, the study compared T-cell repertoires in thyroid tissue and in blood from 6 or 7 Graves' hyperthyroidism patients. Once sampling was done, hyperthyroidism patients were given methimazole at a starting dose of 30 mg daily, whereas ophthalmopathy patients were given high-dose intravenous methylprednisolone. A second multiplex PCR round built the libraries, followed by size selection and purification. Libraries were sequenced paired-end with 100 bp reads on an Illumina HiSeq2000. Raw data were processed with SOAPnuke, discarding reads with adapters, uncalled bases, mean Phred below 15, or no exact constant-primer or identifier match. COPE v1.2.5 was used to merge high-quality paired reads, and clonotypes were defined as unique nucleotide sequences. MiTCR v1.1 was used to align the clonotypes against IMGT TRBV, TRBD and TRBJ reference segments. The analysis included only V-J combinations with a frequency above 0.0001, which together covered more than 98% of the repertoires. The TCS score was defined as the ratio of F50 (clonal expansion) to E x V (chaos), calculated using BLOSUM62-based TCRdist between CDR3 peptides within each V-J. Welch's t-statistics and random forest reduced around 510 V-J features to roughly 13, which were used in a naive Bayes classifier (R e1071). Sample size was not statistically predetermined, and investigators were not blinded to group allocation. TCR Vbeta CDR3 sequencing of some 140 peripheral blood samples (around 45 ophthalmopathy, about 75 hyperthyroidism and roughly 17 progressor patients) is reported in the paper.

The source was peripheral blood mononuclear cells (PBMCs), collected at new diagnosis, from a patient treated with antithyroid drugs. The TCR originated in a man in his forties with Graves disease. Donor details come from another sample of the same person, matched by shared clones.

The nucleotides read TGTGCCTGGAGTGTTTCGGATGAGCAGTTCTTC. This encodes CAWSVSDEQFF. The receptor chain draws on TRBV30 and TRBJ2-1, with the D gene too uncertain to name. Trimming takes 0 bases from V and 8 bases from J, and the germline ends sit 5 bases apart. The germline V gene (reference sequence) provides CDR1 GTSNPN and CDR2 SVGIG. CDR3 length: 11 amino acids, cysteine to phenylalanine. The DNA shown is the 33-base CDR3, in frame from base 1. The full variable domain, completed from the reference TRBV30 and TRBJ2-1 proteins outside the CDR3, reads SQTIHQWPATLVQPVGSPLSLECTVEGTSNPNLYWYRQAAGRGLQLLFYSVGIGQISSEVPQNLSASRPQDRQFILSSKKLLLSDSGFYLCAWSVSDEQFFGPGTRLTVL.